The clone carrying this T cell receptor (beta chain) was counted between two and nine times. These data come from a study of blood T cell repertoires in COVID-19. Enrolled during active infection, Seattle patients were then followed longitudinally. This CDR3 has 13 amino acids. Germline values: CDR1 SQVTM, CDR2 ANQGSEA. V lost 4 bases and J lost 4; bases outside the gene matches: 0. Some clones are missing from TCRdb's copy, which holds only in-frame ones; the method was immunoSEQ multiplex PCR. This repertoire shows roughly 290,000 clones, around 82% found once; its top ten account for 0.87%. Sequenced input: peripheral blood. The sequence derives from a human donor with COVID-19, enrolled during active disease. The donor label of this sample is uncertain. The chain links TRBV29-1 to TRBJ2-1, with TRBD2 matching over 11 bases. CDR3: CSVGLAGYNEQFF. As DNA, the CDR3 is TGCAGCGTTGGACTAGCGGGATACAATGAGCAGTTCTTC.